These T cell receptor beta chains were read from a single sample in a study of blood T cell repertoires in COVID-19. Assay: immunoSEQ multiplex PCR; the TCRdb copy retains only in-frame clones and omits some. The table lists tens of thousands of clones, about 86% of them singletons. Sequenced: peripheral blood. These receptor sequences come from a man between 65 and 85 years old with acute or convalescent COVID-19. CDR3s include the opening cysteine and the closing phenylalanine or tryptophan. D genes are given only for firm matches. Clone size, where shown, is once, few, many, or a class for clones that have expanded.

V: TRBV11-2
J: TRBJ1-5
D: .
size: once
CDR3: CASSLDHGDNQPQHF
DNA: TGTGCCAGCAGCTTAGATCACGGGGACAATCAGCCCCAGCATTTT

V: TRBV7-2
J: TRBJ2-7
D: .
size: .
CDR3: CASSSDRTSYYEQYF
DNA: TGTGCCAGCAGCTCCGACAGGACCTCCTACTACGAGCAGTACTTC

V: TRBV21-1
J: TRBJ2-5
D: .
size: .
CDR3: CASSKGEGLGTQYF
DNA: TGTGCCAGCAGCAAAGGGGAGGGCCTAGGGACCCAGTACTTC

V: TRBV19
J: TRBJ2-7
D: TRBD1
size: .
CDR3: CASSTGQGISEQYF
DNA: TGTGCCAGTAGTACGGGACAGGGGATCTCCGAGCAGTACTTC

V: TRBV28
J: TRBJ1-5
D: .
size: .
CDR3: CASSSPSQPQHF
DNA: TGTGCCAGCAGTTCCCCATCTCAGCCCCAGCATTTT

V: TRBV28
J: TRBJ2-1
D: .
size: .
CDR3: CASSRGYNEQFF
DNA: TGTGCCAGCAGCCGGGGTTACAATGAGCAGTTCTTC

V: TRBV18
J: TRBJ1-2
D: TRBD1
size: .
CDR3: CASSPGTGGLGTGYTF
DNA: TGTGCCAGCTCACCAGGGACAGGGGGCCTAGGAACTGGCTACACCTTC

V: TRBV30
J: TRBJ1-1
D: .
size: .
CDR3: CAWRRVGNTEAFF
DNA: TGTGCCTGGAGGAGGGTGGGGAATACTGAAGCTTTCTTT

V: TRBV30
J: TRBJ2-7
D: .
size: .
CDR3: CAWSGGDYEQYF
DNA: TGTGCCTGGAGTGGCGGGGACTACGAGCAGTACTTC

V: TRBV16
J: TRBJ1-5
D: .
size: .
CDR3: CASSPGVPGRNQPQHF
DNA: TGTGCCAGCAGCCCCGGGGTCCCCGGGAGGAATCAGCCCCAGCATTTT

V: TRBV9
J: TRBJ1-2
D: .
size: once
CDR3: CASSVQAGLNYGYTF
DNA: TGTGCCAGCAGCGTACAGGCGGGGCTTAACTATGGCTACACCTTC

V: TRBV7-9
J: TRBJ1-1
D: .
size: .
CDR3: CASSLSGVVTEAFF
DNA: TGTGCCAGCAGCTTATCCGGGGTCGTCACTGAAGCTTTCTTT

V: TRBV6-6
J: TRBJ2-1
D: TRBD2
size: .
CDR3: CASFSSGGLNEQFF
DNA: TGTGCCAGCTTTTCTAGCGGGGGGCTCAATGAGCAGTTCTTC

V: TRBV6-6
J: TRBJ1-5
D: TRBD1
size: .
CDR3: CASSNRGSNQPQHF
DNA: TGTGCCAGCAGCAACAGGGGTAGCAATCAGCCCCAGCATTTT

V: TRBV6-5
J: TRBJ2-4
D: .
size: .
CDR3: CASSRTGMGKNIQYF
DNA: TGTGCCAGCAGTAGAACAGGGATGGGCAAAAACATTCAGTACTTC

V: TRBV5-1
J: TRBJ2-3
D: TRBD2
size: .
CDR3: CASSTGTSGGAGEDTQYF
DNA: TGCGCCAGCAGTACCGGGACTAGCGGGGGGGCCGGGGAAGATACGCAGTATTTT

V: TRBV10-1
J: TRBJ2-2
D: TRBD1
size: .
CDR3: CASSESGTGTTGELFF
DNA: TGCGCCAGCAGTGAGTCAGGGACAGGGACCACCGGGGAGCTGTTTTTT

V: TRBV11-2
J: TRBJ2-1
D: TRBD2
size: once
CDR3: CASSPKGLAGFYNEQFF
DNA: TGTGCCAGCAGCCCCAAAGGGCTAGCGGGTTTTTACAATGAGCAGTTCTTC

V: TRBV27
J: TRBJ1-6
D: .
size: .
CDR3: CASSSSSYNSPLHF
DNA: TGTGCCAGCAGTTCGAGCTCTTATAATTCACCCCTCCACTTT

V: TRBV2
J: TRBJ2-3
D: TRBD2
size: .
CDR3: CASGRVTSSTDTQYF
DNA: TGTGCCAGCGGGAGGGTGACCTCTAGCACAGATACGCAGTATTTT

V: TRBV7-8
J: TRBJ1-3
D: TRBD1
size: .
CDR3: CASSPGGTGGGNTIYF
DNA: TGTGCCAGCAGCCCTGGGGGGACAGGGGGCGGAAACACCATATATTTT

V: TRBV6-4
J: TRBJ1-3
D: .
size: .
CDR3: CASSDSPGGNTIYF
DNA: TGTGCCAGCAGTGACTCCCCAGGGGGAAACACCATATATTTT

V: TRBV5-5
J: TRBJ2-2
D: TRBD2
size: .
CDR3: CASSLAGRSGTGELFF
DNA: TGTGCCAGCAGCTTGGCCGGGAGGAGTGGCACCGGGGAGCTGTTTTTT

V: TRBV24-1
J: TRBJ2-3
D: TRBD1
size: .
CDR3: CATCGTGSEDTQYF
DNA: TGTGCCACCTGCGGGACAGGTAGCGAAGATACGCAGTATTTT

V: TRBV18
J: TRBJ2-3
D: TRBD2
size: .
CDR3: CASSEGLAALSPSQYF
DNA: TGTGCCAGCTCCGAGGGACTAGCGGCCCTCTCCCCATCGCAGTATTTT

V: TRBV15
J: TRBJ1-4
D: .
size: .
CDR3: CATSITQGTNEKLFF
DNA: TGTGCCACCAGCATCACTCAGGGAACGAATGAAAAACTGTTTTTT

V: TRBV18
J: TRBJ1-2
D: .
size: .
CDR3: CASSPGQDGYTF
DNA: TGTGCCAGCTCACCAGGGCAGGATGGCTACACCTTC

V: TRBV7-2
J: TRBJ2-3
D: .
size: .
CDR3: CASSYQRGTDTQYF
DNA: TGTGCCAGCAGCTACCAGCGGGGCACAGATACGCAGTATTTT

V: TRBV11-3
J: TRBJ1-1
D: .
size: .
CDR3: CASSLVEGAEAFF
DNA: TGTGCCAGCAGCTTAGTGGAGGGAGCTGAAGCTTTCTTT

V: TRBV6-5
J: TRBJ2-3
D: TRBD2
size: .
CDR3: CATRTSGGDTQYF
DNA: TGTGCCACCAGGACTAGCGGGGGAGATACGCAGTATTTT

V: TRBV4-1
J: TRBJ2-7
D: .
size: .
CDR3: CASSQTHLPGGMSYEQYF
DNA: TGCGCCAGCAGCCAAACACACCTTCCAGGGGGGATGTCCTACGAGCAGTACTTC

V: TRBV6-1
J: TRBJ1-6
D: .
size: .
CDR3: CASSETGSPLHF
DNA: TGTGCCAGCAGTGAAACAGGTTCACCCCTCCACTTT

V: TRBV3-1/TRBV3-2
J: TRBJ2-7
D: TRBD2
size: .
CDR3: CASRHISGNSYEQYF
DNA: TGTGCCAGCAGACATATTAGCGGGAACTCCTACGAGCAGTACTTC

V: TRBV5-4
J: TRBJ2-2
D: .
size: .
CDR3: CASSPGVVVDTGELFF
DNA: TGTGCCAGCAGCCCCGGGGTAGTCGTCGACACCGGGGAGCTGTTTTTT

V: TRBV5-1
J: TRBJ1-6
D: .
size: .
CDR3: CASSSSPGENPPLHF
DNA: TGCGCCAGCAGCTCCTCGCCAGGGGAAAACCCACCCCTCCACTTT

V: TRBV15
J: TRBJ2-1
D: TRBD2
size: few
CDR3: CATGLAGVLREQFF
DNA: TGTGCCACCGGGTTAGCGGGCGTTTTGCGGGAGCAGTTCTTC

V: TRBV3-1/TRBV3-2
J: TRBJ2-7
D: TRBD2
size: .
CDR3: CASSQDLAGGAYEQYF
DNA: TGTGCCAGCAGCCAAGATCTCGCGGGGGGGGCCTACGAGCAGTACTTC

V: TRBV19
J: TRBJ1-4
D: .
size: few
CDR3: CATERGRNEKLFF
DNA: TGTGCCACAGAACGCGGGCGTAATGAAAAACTGTTTTTT

V: TRBV28
J: TRBJ2-3
D: TRBD2
size: .
CDR3: CASPSVAGELDTQYF
DNA: TGTGCCAGTCCATCGGTAGCGGGAGAATTAGATACGCAGTATTTT

V: TRBV11-2
J: TRBJ2-2
D: .
size: .
CDR3: CASSFQAGTGELFF
DNA: TGTGCCAGCAGCTTCCAGGCAGGCACCGGGGAGCTGTTTTTT

V: TRBV19
J: TRBJ2-3
D: .
size: .
CDR3: CASSIVGATDTQYF
DNA: TGTGCCAGTAGTATAGTGGGGGCCACAGATACGCAGTATTTT

V: TRBV7-2
J: TRBJ2-1
D: .
size: .
CDR3: CASSSQEGPYNEQFF
DNA: TGTGCCAGCAGCTCACAGGAAGGCCCCTACAATGAGCAGTTCTTC

V: TRBV3-1/TRBV3-2
J: TRBJ2-3
D: .
size: few
CDR3: CASSSRTGYTDTQYF
DNA: TGTGCCAGCAGCTCACGGACTGGCTACACAGATACGCAGTATTTT

V: TRBV18
J: TRBJ1-2
D: .
size: once
CDR3: CASSSTEGANYGYTF
DNA: TGTGCCAGCTCCTCCACTGAAGGGGCGAACTATGGCTACACCTTC

V: TRBV5-1
J: TRBJ1-6
D: .
size: .
CDR3: CASSLESGLDSPLHF
DNA: TGCGCCAGCAGCTTGGAGTCCGGGTTGGATTCACCCCTCCACTTT

V: TRBV25-1
J: TRBJ2-3
D: .
size: .
CDR3: CASSSEWGTDTQYF
DNA: TGTGCCAGCTCCTCGGAGTGGGGCACAGATACGCAGTATTTT

V: TRBV5-1
J: TRBJ2-7
D: TRBD2
size: .
CDR3: CASSLGSLAGGQREQYF
DNA: TGCGCCAGCAGCTTGGGAAGTCTAGCGGGAGGGCAGCGCGAGCAGTACTTC

V: TRBV19
J: TRBJ1-3
D: .
size: .
CDR3: CASSSQQFSGNTIYF
DNA: TGTGCCAGTAGTTCACAGCAGTTCTCTGGAAACACCATATATTTT

V: TRBV27
J: TRBJ1-1
D: TRBD1
size: .
CDR3: CASKKGARTEAFF
DNA: TGTGCCAGCAAAAAGGGGGCGAGGACTGAAGCTTTCTTT